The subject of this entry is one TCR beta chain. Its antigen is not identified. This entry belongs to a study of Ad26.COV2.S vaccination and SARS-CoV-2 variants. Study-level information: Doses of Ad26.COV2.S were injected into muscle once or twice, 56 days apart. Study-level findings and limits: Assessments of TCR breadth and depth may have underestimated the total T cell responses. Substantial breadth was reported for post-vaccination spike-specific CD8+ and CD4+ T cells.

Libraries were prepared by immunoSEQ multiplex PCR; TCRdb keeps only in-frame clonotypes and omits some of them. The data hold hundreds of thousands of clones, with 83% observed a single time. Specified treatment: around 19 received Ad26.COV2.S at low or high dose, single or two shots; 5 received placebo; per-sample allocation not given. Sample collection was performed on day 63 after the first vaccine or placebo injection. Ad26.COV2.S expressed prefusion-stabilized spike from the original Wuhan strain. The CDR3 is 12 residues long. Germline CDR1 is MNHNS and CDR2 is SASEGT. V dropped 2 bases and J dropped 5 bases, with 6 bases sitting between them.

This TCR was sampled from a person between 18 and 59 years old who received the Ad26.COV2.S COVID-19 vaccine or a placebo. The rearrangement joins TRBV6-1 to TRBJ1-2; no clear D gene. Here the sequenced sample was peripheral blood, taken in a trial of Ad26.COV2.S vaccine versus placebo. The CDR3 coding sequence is TGTGCCAGCAGTGAATCAGGTTATGGCTACACCTTC. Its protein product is CASSESGYGYTF.